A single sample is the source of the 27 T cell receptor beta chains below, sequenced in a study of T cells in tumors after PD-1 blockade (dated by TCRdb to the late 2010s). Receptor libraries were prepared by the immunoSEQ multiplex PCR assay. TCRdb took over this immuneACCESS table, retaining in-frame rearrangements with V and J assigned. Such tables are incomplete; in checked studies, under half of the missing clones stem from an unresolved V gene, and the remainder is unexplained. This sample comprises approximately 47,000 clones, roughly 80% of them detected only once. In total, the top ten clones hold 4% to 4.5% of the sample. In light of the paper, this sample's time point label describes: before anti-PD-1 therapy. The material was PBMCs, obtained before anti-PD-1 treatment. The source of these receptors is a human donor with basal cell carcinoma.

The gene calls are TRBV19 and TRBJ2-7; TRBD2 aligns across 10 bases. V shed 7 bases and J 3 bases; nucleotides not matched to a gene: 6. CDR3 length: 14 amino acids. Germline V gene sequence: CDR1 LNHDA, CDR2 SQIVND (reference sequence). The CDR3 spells CASTSSGGSYEQYF. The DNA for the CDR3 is TGTGCCAGTACCTCTAGCGGGGGAAGCTACGAGCAGTACTTC.

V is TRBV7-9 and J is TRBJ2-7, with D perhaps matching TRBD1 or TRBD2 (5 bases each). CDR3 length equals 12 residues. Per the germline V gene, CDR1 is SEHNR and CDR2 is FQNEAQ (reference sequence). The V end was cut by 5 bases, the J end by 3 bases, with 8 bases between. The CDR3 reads CASSPGGYEQYF. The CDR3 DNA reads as TGTGCCAGCAGCCCTGGGGGCTACGAGCAGTACTTC.

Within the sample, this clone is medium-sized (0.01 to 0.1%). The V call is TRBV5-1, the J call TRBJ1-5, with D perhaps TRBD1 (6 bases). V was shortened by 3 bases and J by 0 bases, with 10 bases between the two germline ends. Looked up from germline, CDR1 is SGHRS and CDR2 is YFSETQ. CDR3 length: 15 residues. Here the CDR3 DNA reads TGCGCCAGCAGCTGGACGACAGGTAGCAATCAGCCCCAGCATTTT. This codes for CASSWTTGSNQPQHF.

The CDR3 protein is CASSERSGGATYEQFF. CDR3 nucleotides: TGTGCCAGCAGTGAAAGGAGCGGGGGGGCAACCTACGAGCAGTTCTTC. J is TRBJ2-1 and V is TRBV2; TRBD2 matches 10 bases. J was trimmed by 10 bases and V by 2 bases; bases with no gene match: 11. This CDR3 has 16 residues. Germline CDR1 reads SNHLY; CDR2 reads FYNNEI. The full variable domain, with the rest looked up from reference TRBV2 and TRBJ2-1, is EPEVTQTPSHQVTQMGQEVILRCVPISNHLYFYWYRQILGQKVEFLVSFYNNEISEKSEIFDDQFSVERPDGSNFTLKIRSTKLEDSAMYFCASSERSGGATYEQFFGPGTRLTVL.

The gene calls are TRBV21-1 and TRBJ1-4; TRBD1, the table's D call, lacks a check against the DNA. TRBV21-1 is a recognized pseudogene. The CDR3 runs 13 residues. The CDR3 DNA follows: TGTGCCAGCAGCGGGGCCTATTATGAAAAACTGTTTTTT. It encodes CASSGAYYEKLFF.

CDR3 nucleotides: TGCGCCAGCAGCGGGACAGAGGGCTTTAATGAAAAACTGTTTTTT. Encoded protein: CASSGTEGFNEKLFF. The chain recombines TRBV5-1 with TRBJ1-4; 7 bases are shared with TRBD1. The CDR3 sequence is 15 residues long. Germline CDR1 reads SGHRS; CDR2 reads YFSETQ. J gave up 4 bases and V 4 bases, and 7 bases lay outside the gene matches.

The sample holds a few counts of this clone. This CDR3 is CASRSGPDNEKLFF. The CDR3, as DNA: TGTGCCAGCCGCTCGGGACCTGATAATGAAAAACTGTTTTTT. The chain employs TRBV3-1 (or the pseudogene TRBV3-2) and TRBJ1-4; a weak D match, TRBD1 (5 bases). Germline values: CDR1 LGHDT, CDR2 YNNKEL (reference sequence). Trimming left V 8 bases short and J 4 bases short, with 14 bases between. This CDR3 has 14 amino acids.

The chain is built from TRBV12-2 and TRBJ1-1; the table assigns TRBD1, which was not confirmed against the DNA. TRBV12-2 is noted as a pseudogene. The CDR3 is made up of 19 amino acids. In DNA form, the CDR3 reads TGTGCAAGTCGCCCACCCGCCCGACAGGGGGCCGCGGACTGGGACGAAGCTTTCTTT. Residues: CASRPPARQGAADWDEAFF.

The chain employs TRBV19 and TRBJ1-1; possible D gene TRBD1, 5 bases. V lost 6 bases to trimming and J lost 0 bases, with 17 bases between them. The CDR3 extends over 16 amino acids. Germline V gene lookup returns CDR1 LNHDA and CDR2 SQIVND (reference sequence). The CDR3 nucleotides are TGTGCCAGTAGGGCCCTAGGAACAGGCCTGAACACTGAAGCTTTCTTT. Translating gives CASRALGTGLNTEAFF.

This CDR3 reads CASSEAKAGRLEAFF. CDR3 DNA sequence: TGTGCCAGCAGTGAAGCGAAAGCCGGACGGCTGGAAGCTTTCTTT. The rearrangement joins TRBV6-1 to TRBJ1-1; D unclear. The CDR3 extends over 15 amino acids. The germline V gene encodes CDR1 MNHNS and CDR2 SASEGT. The ends were cut back, 0 bases at V and 8 bases at J, with 16 bases in the middle.

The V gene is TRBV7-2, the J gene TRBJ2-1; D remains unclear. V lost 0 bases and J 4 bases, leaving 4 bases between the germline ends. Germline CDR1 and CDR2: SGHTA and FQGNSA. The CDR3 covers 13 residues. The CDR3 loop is CASSLAVYNEQFF. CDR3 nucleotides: TGTGCCAGCAGCTTAGCGGTATACAATGAGCAGTTCTTC.

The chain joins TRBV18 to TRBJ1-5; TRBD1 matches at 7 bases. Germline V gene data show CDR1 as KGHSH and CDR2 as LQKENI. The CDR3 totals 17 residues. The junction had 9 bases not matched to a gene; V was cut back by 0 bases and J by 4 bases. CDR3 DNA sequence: TGTGCCAGCTCACCACCGGATTGGCAGGGGGGGAATCAGCCCCAGCATTTT. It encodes CASSPPDWQGGNQPQHF.

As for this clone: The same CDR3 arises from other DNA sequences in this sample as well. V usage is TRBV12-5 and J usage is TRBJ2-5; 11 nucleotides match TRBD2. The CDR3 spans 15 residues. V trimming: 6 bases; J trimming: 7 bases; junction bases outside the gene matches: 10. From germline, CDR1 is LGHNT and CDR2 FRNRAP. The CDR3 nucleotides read TGTGCTAGTGGCCGTAGCGGGGGGGCCGGAGGGACCCAGTACTTC. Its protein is CASGRSGGAGGTQYF.

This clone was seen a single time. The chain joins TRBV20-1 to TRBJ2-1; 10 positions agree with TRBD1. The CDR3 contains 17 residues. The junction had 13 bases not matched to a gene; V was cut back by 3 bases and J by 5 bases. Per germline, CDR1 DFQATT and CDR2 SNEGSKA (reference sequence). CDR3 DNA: TGCAGTGCTAGTGTCCCGGGACAGGGGACCCTCGACAATGAGCAGTTCTTC. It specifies CSASVPGQGTLDNEQFF.

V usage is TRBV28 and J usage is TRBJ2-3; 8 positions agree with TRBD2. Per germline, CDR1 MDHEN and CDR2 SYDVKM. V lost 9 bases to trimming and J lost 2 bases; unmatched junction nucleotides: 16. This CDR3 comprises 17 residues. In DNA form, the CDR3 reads TGTGCCAGTTCCCGGAGGGGAGCGGGGGACTTCACAGATACGCAGTATTTT. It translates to CASSRRGAGDFTDTQYF.

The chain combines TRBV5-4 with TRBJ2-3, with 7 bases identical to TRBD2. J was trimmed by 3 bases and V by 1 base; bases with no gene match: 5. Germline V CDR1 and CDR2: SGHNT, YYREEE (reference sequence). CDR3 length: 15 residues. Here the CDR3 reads CASSLKGGGTDTQYF. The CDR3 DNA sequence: TGTGCCAGCAGCTTGAAGGGCGGGGGAACAGATACGCAGTATTTT.

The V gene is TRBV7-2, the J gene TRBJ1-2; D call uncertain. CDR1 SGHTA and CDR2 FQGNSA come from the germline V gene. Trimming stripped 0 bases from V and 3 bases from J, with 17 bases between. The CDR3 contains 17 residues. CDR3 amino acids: CASSLAAPTEPYYGYTF. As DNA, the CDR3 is TGTGCCAGCAGCTTAGCCGCCCCCACCGAGCCCTACTATGGCTACACCTTC.

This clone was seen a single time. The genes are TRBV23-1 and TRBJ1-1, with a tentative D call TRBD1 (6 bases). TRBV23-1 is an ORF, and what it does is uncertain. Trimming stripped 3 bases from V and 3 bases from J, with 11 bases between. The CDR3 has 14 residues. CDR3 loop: CASSHPGQHTEAFF. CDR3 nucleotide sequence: TGCGCCAGCAGTCACCCCGGACAGCACACTGAAGCTTTCTTT.

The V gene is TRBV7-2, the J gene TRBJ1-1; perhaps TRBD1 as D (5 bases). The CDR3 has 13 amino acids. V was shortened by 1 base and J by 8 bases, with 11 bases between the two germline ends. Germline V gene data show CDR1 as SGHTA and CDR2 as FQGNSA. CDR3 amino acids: CASSLELRAEAFF. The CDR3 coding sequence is TGTGCCAGCAGCTTAGAGCTCAGGGCGGAAGCTTTCTTT.

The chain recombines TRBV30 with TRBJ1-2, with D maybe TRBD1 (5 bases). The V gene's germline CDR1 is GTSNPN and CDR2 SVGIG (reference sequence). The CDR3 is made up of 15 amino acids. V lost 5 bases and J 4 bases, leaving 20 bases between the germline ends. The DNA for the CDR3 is TGTGCCTGGGGTGAGCAGGGAAGGTTTAGCTATGGCTACACCTTC. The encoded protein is CAWGEQGRFSYGYTF. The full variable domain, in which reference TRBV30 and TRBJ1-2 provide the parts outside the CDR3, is SQTIHQWPATLVQPVGSPLSLECTVEGTSNPNLYWYRQAAGRGLQLLFYSVGIGQISSEVPQNLSASRPQDRQFILSSKKLLLSDSGFYLCAWGEQGRFSYGYTFGSGTRLTVV.

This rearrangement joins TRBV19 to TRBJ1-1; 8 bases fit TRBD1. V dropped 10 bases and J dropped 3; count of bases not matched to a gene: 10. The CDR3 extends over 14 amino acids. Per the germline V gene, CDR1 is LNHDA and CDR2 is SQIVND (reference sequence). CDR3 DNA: TGTGCCACTTCTCGTCAGGGGGCCGACACTGAAGCTTTCTTT. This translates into CATSRQGADTEAFF.

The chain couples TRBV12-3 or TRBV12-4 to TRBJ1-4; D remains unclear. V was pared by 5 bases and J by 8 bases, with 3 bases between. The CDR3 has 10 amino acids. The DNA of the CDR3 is TGTGCCAGCAGTGGCGAAAAACTGTTTTTT. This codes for CASSGEKLFF.

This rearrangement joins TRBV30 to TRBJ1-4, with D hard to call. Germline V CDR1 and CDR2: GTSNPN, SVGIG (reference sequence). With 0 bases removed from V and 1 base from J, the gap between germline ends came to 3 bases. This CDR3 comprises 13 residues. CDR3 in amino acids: CAWSVRTNEKLFF. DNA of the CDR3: TGTGCCTGGAGTGTTAGAACTAATGAAAAACTGTTTTTT. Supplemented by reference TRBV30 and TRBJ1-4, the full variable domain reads SQTIHQWPATLVQPVGSPLSLECTVEGTSNPNLYWYRQAAGRGLQLLFYSVGIGQISSEVPQNLSASRPQDRQFILSSKKLLLSDSGFYLCAWSVRTNEKLFFGSGTQLSVL.

Here the CDR3 DNA reads TGTGCCAGCACCCGGGGACTAGCGGGGGGCGAGCAGTACTTC. Amino acids: CASTRGLAGGEQYF. The chain links TRBV6-5 to TRBJ2-7; TRBD2 matches at 15 bases. After removal of 7 bases from V and 6 bases from J, the junction contained 4 bases not matched to a gene. CDR1 MNHEY and CDR2 SVGAGI come from the germline V gene. CDR3 size: 14 residues.

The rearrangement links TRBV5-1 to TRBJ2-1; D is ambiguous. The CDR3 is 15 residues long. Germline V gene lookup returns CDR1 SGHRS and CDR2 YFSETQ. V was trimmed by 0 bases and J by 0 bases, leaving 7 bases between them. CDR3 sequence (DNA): TGCGCCAGCAGCTTGGGGGGTAGCTCCTACAATGAGCAGTTCTTC. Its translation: CASSLGGSSYNEQFF.

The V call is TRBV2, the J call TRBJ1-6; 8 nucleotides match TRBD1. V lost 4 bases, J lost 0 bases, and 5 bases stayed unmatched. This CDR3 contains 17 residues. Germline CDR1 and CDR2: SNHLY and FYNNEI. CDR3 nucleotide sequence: TGTGCCAGCAGTGGACAGGGGTTGAGCTCCTATAATTCACCCCTCCACTTT. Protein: CASSGQGLSSYNSPLHF.

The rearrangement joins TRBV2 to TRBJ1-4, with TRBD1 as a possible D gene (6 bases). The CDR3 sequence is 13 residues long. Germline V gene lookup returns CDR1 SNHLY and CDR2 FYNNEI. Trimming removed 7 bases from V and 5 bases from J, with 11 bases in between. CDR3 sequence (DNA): TGTGCCAGCAAAAGGGGGGGCAATGAAAAACTGTTTTTT. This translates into CASKRGGNEKLFF.